The sequence of this TCR beta chain was determined in a study of T cell repertoires in cytomegalovirus infection. In the study overall: Epitope selection comprised recently identified HLA-C-restricted CMV epitopes and well-studied HLA-B-restricted CMV epitopes. Public TCR beta signatures were indicative of both CMV infection and a matching HLA type. Study conclusions and caveats: HLA-C-restricted, CMV-specific TCR beta clonotypes were dominant ex vivo.

With respect to this clonotype: Its target is unknown.

TCRdb processed the reads anew with MiXCR; each CDR3 protein has one entry. The sample lists more than 250,000 distinct CDR3 sequences, just under 25% seen once, with 13% in the top ten. The sequencing used cultured PBMCs, collected from culture after CMV antigen stimulation. The receptor was isolated from a human donor in good health (CMV status not recorded). Some clones in this sample may be carry-over from other donors' samples.

The CDR3 nucleotides read TGTGCCAGCAGCGTTGGACGGGTTCCTACGAAAGGATCACCCCTCCACTTT. Translating it yields CASSVGRVPTKGSPLHF. The chain joins TRBV9 to TRBJ1-6, with D hard to call. With 2 bases removed from V and 10 bases from J, the gap between germline ends came to 22 bases. CDR3 length: 17 residues. Germline CDR1 and CDR2: SGDLS and YYNGEE.